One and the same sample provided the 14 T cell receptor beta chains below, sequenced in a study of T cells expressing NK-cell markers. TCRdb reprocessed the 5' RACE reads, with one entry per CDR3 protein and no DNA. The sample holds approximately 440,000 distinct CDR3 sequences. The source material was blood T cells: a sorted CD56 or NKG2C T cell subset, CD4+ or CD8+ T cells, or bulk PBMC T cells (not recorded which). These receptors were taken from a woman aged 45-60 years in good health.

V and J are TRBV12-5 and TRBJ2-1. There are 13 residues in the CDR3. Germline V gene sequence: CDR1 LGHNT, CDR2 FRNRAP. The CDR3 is CASGLVRPAEQFF.

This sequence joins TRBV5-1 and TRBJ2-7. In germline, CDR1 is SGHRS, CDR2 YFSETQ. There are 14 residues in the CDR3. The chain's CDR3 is CASSSGLKSYEQYF.

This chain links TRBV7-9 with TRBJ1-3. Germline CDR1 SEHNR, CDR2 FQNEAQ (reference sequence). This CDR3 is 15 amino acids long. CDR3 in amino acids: CASSTQRLSGNTIYF.

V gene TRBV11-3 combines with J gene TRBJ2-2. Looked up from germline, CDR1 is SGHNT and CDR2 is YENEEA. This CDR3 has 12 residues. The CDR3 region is CASSLNLGELFF.

This chain's CDR3 is CASSYMPQLGGINYGYTF. The J gene is TRBJ1-2, the V gene TRBV6-2 or TRBV6-3. Germline lookup yields CDR1 MNHEY and CDR2 SVGEGT. CDR3 length: 18 residues.

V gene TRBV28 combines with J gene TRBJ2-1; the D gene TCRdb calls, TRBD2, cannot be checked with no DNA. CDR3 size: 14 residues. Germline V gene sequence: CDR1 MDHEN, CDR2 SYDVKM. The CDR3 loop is CASTYLAGVAQQFF.

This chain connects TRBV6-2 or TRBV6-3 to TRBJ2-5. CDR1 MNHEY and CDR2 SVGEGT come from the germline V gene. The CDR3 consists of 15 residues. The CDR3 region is CASRSSGSYQETQYF.

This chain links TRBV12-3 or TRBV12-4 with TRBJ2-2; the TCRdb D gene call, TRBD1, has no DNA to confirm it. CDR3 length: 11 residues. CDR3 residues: CASTRAGELFF.

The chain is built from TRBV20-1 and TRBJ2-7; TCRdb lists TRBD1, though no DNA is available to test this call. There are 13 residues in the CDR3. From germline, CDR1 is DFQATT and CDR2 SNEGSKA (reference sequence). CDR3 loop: CSAWDRISYEQYF.

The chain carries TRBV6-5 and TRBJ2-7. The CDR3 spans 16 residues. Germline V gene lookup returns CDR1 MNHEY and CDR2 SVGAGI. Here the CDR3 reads CASNTNADAYYHEQYF.

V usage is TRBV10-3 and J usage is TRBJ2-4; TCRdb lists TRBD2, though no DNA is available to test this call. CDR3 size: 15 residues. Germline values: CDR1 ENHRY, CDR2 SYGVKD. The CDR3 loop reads CAISEMGLVGNIQYF.

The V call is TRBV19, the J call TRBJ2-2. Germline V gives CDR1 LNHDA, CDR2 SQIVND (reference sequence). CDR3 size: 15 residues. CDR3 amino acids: CASSKLQQRTGELFF.

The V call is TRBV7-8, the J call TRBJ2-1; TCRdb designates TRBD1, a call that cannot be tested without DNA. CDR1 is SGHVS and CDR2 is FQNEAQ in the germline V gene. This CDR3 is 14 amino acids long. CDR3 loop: CASSKKDRANEQFF.

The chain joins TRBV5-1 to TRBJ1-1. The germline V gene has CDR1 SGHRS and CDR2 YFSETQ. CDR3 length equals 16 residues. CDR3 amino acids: CASSLAMSVLNTEAFF.